This T cell receptor beta chain was captured in a study of metastatic and nonmetastatic thyroid tumors. In the study overall: The authors compared repertoires across blood and tumor or nodule tissue from malignant and benign thyroid patients.

TCRdb reassembled clones from the PCR reads with MiXCR. Among some 84,000 clones, 7.5% to 9% were seen once, and the ten largest hold 8% to 10%. Germline V CDR1 and CDR2: MGHRA, YSYEKL. The CDR3 consists of 16 residues. V gave up 1 base and J gave up 3 bases, with 15 bases separating them. Study results and limitations: It was reported that TCR beta diversity was significantly higher in malignant thyroid tumors than benign nodules, in blood and tumor.

Comments on this clone: Its antigen is unknown.

All patients were treatment-naive before thyroid surgery. The chain joins TRBV4-1 to TRBJ2-5; D gene unclear. This sequence was found in a female donor with papillary thyroid cancer or a benign thyroid nodule (not recorded which). Some clones in this sample may be carry-over from other donors' samples. Sequenced material: blood. CDR3 region: CASSQALGRSKETQYF. The DNA of the CDR3 is TGCGCCAGCAGCCAAGCGTTGGGCAGGTCGAAAGAGACCCAGTACTTC.